The source of this T cell receptor (beta chain) is a study of beta chain features in type 1 diabetes (dated by TCRdb to between 2018 and 2020). With respect to the entire study: Patients and healthy donors did not differ in mean age, gender distribution, total cell number or subset yield. A total of roughly 100,000,000 sorted cells were examined across all samples, and the number of cells per subset was strongly correlated with RNA yield. The study compared TCRB repertoires of sorted circulating CD4+ T cell subsets between recently diagnosed type 1 diabetes patients and matched healthy donors. Naive and central memory subsets were obtained from all 30 or so donors, but regulatory and stem cell-like memory subsets were isolated from only 8 patients and 8 healthy donors.

Each donor gave one peripheral blood draw, around 100 mL on average, collected into heparinised tubes. Using a panel that included CD45RO, CCR7, CD25, CD127, CD95 and CD27, naive, central memory, regulatory and stem cell-like memory CD4+ T cells were sorted on a BD FACSAria II. Purity was above 95% for every sorted population. PBMCs were separated immediately by Lymphoprep density gradient centrifugation and were stained directly, without being cultured. Samples were stained and sorted in pairs, with one healthy donor and one patient per experiment, so that batch effects were minimized. The entire amount of isolated RNA was reverse transcribed using the High Capacity cDNA Reverse Transcription Kit, so the sequenced TCRB transcripts were expressed ones. Deep immunoSEQ sequencing was performed on naive, central memory and regulatory T cell samples, with an average of roughly 3.6 million total reads per sample. Sorted cells were lysed in RLT buffer, and RNA was extracted using DNase-treated RNeasy Micro or Mini kits according to cell number. Each cell subset was processed on its own to prevent cross-contamination, while patient and healthy donor samples were processed together. The immunoSEQ multiplex PCR was used to amplify TCRB sequences from cDNA, generating 87-bp fragments that spanned the CDR3 region. Sequencing of the amplicons was performed on the Illumina HiSeq platform. The published analysis was carried out like this. Synthetic template baselines were used to correct PCR bias computationally, reads within Hamming distance 2 were collapsed together, and singletons that could not be merged were discarded. By aligning reads against IMGT, V, D and J genes, CDR3 length, and insertions or deletions at six rearrangement sites were assigned. Within each subset, clonotype counts were normalized to the number of sorted cells before true diversity and Gini coefficients were calculated with the tcR R package. Repertoire sharing was quantified using the overlap coefficient calculated on TCRB nucleotide sequences. TCRdb holds this immuneACCESS table with in-frame rearrangements only. Some clones are missing; in checked studies, unresolved V genes explain under half, and the rest has no known cause. That table gives V, J and clone size, and the DNA gave D and trimming. This sample holds 300,000 to 400,000 clones; over 9% were observed only once. The ten largest account for approximately 0.55% of the sample.

Findings and caveats that apply to the study as a whole: Type 1 diabetes patients showed a moderate but significant shortening of TCRB CDR3 length in all four CD4+ subsets. PCR may preferentially amplify shorter templates, but because patient and control samples were amplified and corrected together, any resulting skew would affect both groups equally. At VDJ recombination sites, patients with type 1 diabetes made fewer insertions and deleted more nucleotides, a pattern implying thymic rearrangement abnormalities. Because small numbers of individuals were included in the HLA sub-analyses, any influence of HLA type on TCRB rearrangement was left unresolved. Naive, central memory and regulatory TCRB repertoires appeared to be more alike among patients than among healthy donors. Sequencing cDNA rather than genomic DNA could over-represent highly expressing activated cells, although activation and CD3 levels did not differ between groups.

This clone occurred many times. The clone's antigen remains unknown. No clone much larger than this one lies a single base away; base qualities are absent. The source material was central memory CD4+ T cells from blood. This receptor was identified in a man younger than 40 with type 1 diabetes.

The sequenced DNA is TGTGCCAGCTGGGGCAGGTACAATGAGCAGTTCTTC. This encodes CASWGRYNEQFF. Recombination connected TRBV28 to TRBJ2-1; a weak D assignment points to TRBD1 (5 bases agree). From its cysteine to its phenylalanine, the CDR3 spans 12 amino acids. The sequence is cut down to CDR3 DNA, 36 bases in frame from base 1. Between the V and J ends, shortened by 8 bases and 4 bases respectively, the junction contains 9 bases. The germline V gene encodes CDR1 MDHEN and CDR2 SYDVKM.